Sequencing of this T cell receptor (beta chain) was carried out in a study of a mutant IDH1 vaccine in newly diagnosed glioma. Study-wide results and limits: Any relationship between pseudoprogression and changes in top peripheral T cell clonotypes seemed absent.

Time point meaning: baseline, week 1 (first vaccination visit). The sample's treatment: pre-vaccination baseline after standard-of-care therapy. Produced via immunoSEQ multiplex PCR; TCRdb's table is partial and in-frame only. The sample includes about 59,000 clones, more than 85% of them seen just once. V lost 2 bases and J lost 5, with 12 bases in between. Germline values: CDR1 SEHNR, CDR2 FQNEAQ (reference sequence). The CDR3 sequence is 15 residues long. In the case of this clone: The antigen is not known.

Sequenced material: PBMCs, taken from a glioma patient treated with radiotherapy, temozolomide or both. This clonotype originated in a man aged 45-60 years with glioma. The chain has TRBV7-9 and TRBJ1-4, with D maybe TRBD1 (6 bases). In nucleotides, the CDR3 is TGTGCCAGCAGCTTAATGCAGGGGTGGAATGAAAAACTGTTTTTT. This codes for CASSLMQGWNEKLFF.